The present T cell receptor (beta chain) was sequenced within a study of CD8+ T cells in alopecia areata. TCR sequencing used cDNA made by reverse transcription of extracted RNA. The method was immunoSEQ multiplex PCR; TCRdb's version includes in-frame clones alone and lacks a portion of them. The sample shows approximately 13,000 clones, roughly three fifths of them seen only once. CDR3 length: 20 amino acids. V dropped 0 bases and J dropped 5; count of bases not matched to a gene: 15. The germline V gene has CDR1 LGHNA and CDR2 YNFKEQ. This clone was observed a handful of times. It was for roughly five patients that CD4+ cells were sorted into CD25+CD127- cells. Lesional scalp punch biopsies and peripheral blood came from alopecia areata patients. Separation by sorting yielded CD4+ and CD8+ T cells from PBMCs.

The TCR was taken from a human donor with alopecia areata. This chain connects TRBV4-2 to TRBJ2-3, with 12 bases lining up with TRBD2. Sequenced material: CD4+ Tregs sorted from blood. In nucleotides, the CDR3 is TGTGCCAGCAGCCAAGATTGGGCTAGCGGGAGGGCAACCGATGGAGATACGCAGTATTTT. Protein product: CASSQDWASGRATDGDTQYF.